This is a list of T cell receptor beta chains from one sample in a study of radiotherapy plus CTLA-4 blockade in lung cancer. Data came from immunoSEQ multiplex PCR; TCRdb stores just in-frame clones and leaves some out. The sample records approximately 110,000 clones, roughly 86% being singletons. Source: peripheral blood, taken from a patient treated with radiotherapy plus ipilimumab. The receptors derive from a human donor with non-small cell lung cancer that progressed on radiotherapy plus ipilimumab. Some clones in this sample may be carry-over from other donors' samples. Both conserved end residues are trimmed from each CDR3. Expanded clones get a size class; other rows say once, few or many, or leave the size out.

cdr3_aa: ASSVGSANTEAF
clone_size: once
cdr3_length: 12
j_call: TRBJ1-1
v_call: TRBV9

cdr3_aa: ASSLTRRYGYT
clone_size: -
cdr3_length: 11
j_call: TRBJ1-2
v_call: TRBV19

cdr3_aa: ASKLAGPADTQY
clone_size: few
cdr3_length: 12
j_call: TRBJ2-3
v_call: TRBV7-3

cdr3_aa: ASSLAGKNIQY
clone_size: few
cdr3_length: 11
j_call: TRBJ2-4
v_call: TRBV7-9

cdr3_aa: ASSRGTGNTIY
clone_size: -
cdr3_length: 11
j_call: TRBJ1-3
v_call: TRBV4-3

cdr3_aa: ASRQPGQGPQETQY
clone_size: -
cdr3_length: 14
j_call: TRBJ2-5
v_call: TRBV27

cdr3_aa: ASSGLGIRETQY
clone_size: few
cdr3_length: 12
j_call: TRBJ2-5
v_call: TRBV6-5

cdr3_aa: ASSPDHRSSGNTIY
clone_size: few
cdr3_length: 14
j_call: TRBJ1-3
v_call: TRBV4-3

cdr3_aa: ASSLPNNEQF
clone_size: once
cdr3_length: 10
j_call: TRBJ2-1
v_call: TRBV9

cdr3_aa: ATSRGTGGSSYEQY
clone_size: -
cdr3_length: 14
j_call: TRBJ2-7
v_call: TRBV15

cdr3_aa: SVVGTGFGGYT
clone_size: -
cdr3_length: 11
j_call: TRBJ1-2
v_call: TRBV29-1

cdr3_aa: ASSPVRASRNEKLF
clone_size: -
cdr3_length: 14
j_call: TRBJ1-4
v_call: TRBV7-2

cdr3_aa: ASTRALGTEAF
clone_size: -
cdr3_length: 11
j_call: TRBJ1-1
v_call: TRBV6-5

cdr3_aa: ASSFSGGLYNEQF
clone_size: -
cdr3_length: 13
j_call: -
v_call: TRBV27

cdr3_aa: ASSDPSGGLPGYEQY
clone_size: -
cdr3_length: 15
j_call: TRBJ2-7
v_call: TRBV6-1

cdr3_aa: ASSLNWARGTEAF
clone_size: -
cdr3_length: 13
j_call: TRBJ1-1
v_call: TRBV5-6

cdr3_aa: ASSPGNNQPQH
clone_size: -
cdr3_length: 11
j_call: TRBJ1-5
v_call: TRBV2

cdr3_aa: AIIPDLGGNYGYT
clone_size: -
cdr3_length: 13
j_call: TRBJ1-2
v_call: TRBV10-3

cdr3_aa: ASSQELAAETQY
clone_size: -
cdr3_length: 12
j_call: TRBJ2-5
v_call: TRBV4-3

cdr3_aa: ASSSVQKSGYT
clone_size: -
cdr3_length: 11
j_call: TRBJ1-2
v_call: TRBV7-9

cdr3_aa: ATSRDLGRKGTQY
clone_size: -
cdr3_length: 13
j_call: TRBJ2-5
v_call: TRBV15

cdr3_aa: ASSQERRSEQF
clone_size: -
cdr3_length: 11
j_call: TRBJ2-1
v_call: TRBV4-3

cdr3_aa: ASSLGRDREAF
clone_size: -
cdr3_length: 11
j_call: TRBJ1-1
v_call: TRBV7-2

cdr3_aa: ASSVADTQY
clone_size: few
cdr3_length: 9
j_call: TRBJ2-3
v_call: TRBV6-1

cdr3_aa: ASSPSQGYGYT
clone_size: few
cdr3_length: 11
j_call: TRBJ1-2
v_call: TRBV18